The clone carrying this TCR beta chain was counted a few times. The antigen is not known. The sample comes from a study of CD8 T cells in ankylosing spondylitis. Study observations and caveats: Characteristic of ankylosing spondylitis blood, it appeared, was a TCR beta motif comprising eight highly homologous variants. Disease-associated clones were CD8+ and fairly uncommon in peripheral blood.

TCRdb passed the 5' RACE reads through MiXCR, listing each CDR3 protein once. The sample holds some 100,000 distinct CDR3 sequences, more than 8.5% seen once. V was clipped by 6 bases and J by 5 bases, with 14 bases between them. The CDR3 covers 14 residues. Germline CDR1 reads SGDLS; CDR2 reads YYNGEE. Sequenced: blood, either unsorted or a sorted T cell fraction (not recorded which). V and J are TRBV9 and TRBJ2-2, with D possibly matching TRBD2 (6 bases). The source is a male donor with ankylosing spondylitis. For the CDR3, the DNA is TGTGCCAGCAACTACGGGAGATTTACCGGGGAGCTGTTTTTT. Protein: CASNYGRFTGELFF. The full variable domain, in which reference TRBV9 and TRBJ2-2 provide the parts outside the CDR3, is DSGVTQTPKHLITATGQRVTLRCSPRSGDLSVYWYQQSLDQGLQFLIQYYNGEERAKGNILERFSAQQFPDLHSELNLSSLELGDSALYFCASNYGRFTGELFFGEGSRLTVL.